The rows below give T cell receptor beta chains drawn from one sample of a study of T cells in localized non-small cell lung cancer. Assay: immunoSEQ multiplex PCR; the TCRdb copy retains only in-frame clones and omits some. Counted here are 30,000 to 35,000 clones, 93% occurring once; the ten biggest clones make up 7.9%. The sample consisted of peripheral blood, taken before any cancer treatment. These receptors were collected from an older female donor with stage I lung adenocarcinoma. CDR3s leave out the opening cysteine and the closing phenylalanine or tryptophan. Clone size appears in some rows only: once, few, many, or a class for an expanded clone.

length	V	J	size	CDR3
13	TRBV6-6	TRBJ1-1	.	ASSYTTGFRTEAF
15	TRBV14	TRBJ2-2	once	ASSQDEGRPSTGELF
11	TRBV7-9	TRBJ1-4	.	ASRSGSNEKLF
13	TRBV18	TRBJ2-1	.	ASSPGPSSYNEQF
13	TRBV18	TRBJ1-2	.	ASSPAGQSKYGYT
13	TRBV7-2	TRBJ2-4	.	ASSLRRQGGNIQY
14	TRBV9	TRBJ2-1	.	ASSVAASGGRNEQF
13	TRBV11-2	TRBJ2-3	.	ASSPRQHPTDTQY
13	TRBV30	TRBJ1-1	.	AWSVAGQGWTEAF
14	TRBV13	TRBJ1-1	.	ASSLEDRGMNTEAF
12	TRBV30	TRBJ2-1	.	AWRGAGLWNEQF
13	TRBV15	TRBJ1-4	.	ATSRTPGTQEKLF
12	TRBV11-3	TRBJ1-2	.	ASSLGSQIYGYT
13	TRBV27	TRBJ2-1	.	ASSLWTSGMGEQF
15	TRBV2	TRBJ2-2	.	ASSPGRGQGYTGELF
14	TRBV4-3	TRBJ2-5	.	ASSQEWSGRVETQY
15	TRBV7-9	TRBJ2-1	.	ASSLAHLGSSYNEQF
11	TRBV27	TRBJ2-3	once	ASSTTGRGIRY
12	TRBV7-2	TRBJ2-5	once	ASSYYRGGETQY
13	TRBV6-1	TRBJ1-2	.	ASSDFGQGLRGYT
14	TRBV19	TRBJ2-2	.	ASSMSGDRVTGELF
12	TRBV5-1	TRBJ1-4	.	ASSDTLASEKLF
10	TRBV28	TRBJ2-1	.	ASSLLWSEQF
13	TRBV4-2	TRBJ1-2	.	ASSQDPGTGTGYT
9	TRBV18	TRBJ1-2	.	ASSPGGGYT
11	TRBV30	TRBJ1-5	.	AWSSGNNQPQH
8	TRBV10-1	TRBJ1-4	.	VRGNEKLF
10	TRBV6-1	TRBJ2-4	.	ATQDRADIQY
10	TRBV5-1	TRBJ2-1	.	ASSFSANEQF
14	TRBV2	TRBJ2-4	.	ASSEGGRMAKNIQY
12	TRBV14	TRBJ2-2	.	ASSQGANTGELF
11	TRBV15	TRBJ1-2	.	ATRDHGDYGYT
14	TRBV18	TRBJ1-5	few	ASSPDREGPHQPQH
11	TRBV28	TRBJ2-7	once	ASSPTGNYEQY
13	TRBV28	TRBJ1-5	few	ASTQMGGGNQPQH
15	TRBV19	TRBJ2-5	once	ASSSGTLALIQETQY
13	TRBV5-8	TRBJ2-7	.	ASSLGWTDSYEQY
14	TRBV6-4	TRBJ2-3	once	ASSDSAGRGTDTQY
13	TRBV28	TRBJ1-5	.	ASRTGTGGSQPQH
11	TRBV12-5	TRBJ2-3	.	ASGLWGRDTQY
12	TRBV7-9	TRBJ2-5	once	ASSLLTAQETQY
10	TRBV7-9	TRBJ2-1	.	ASSLGGKEQF
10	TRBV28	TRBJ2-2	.	ASSSPVRELF
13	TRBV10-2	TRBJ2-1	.	ASSGIAGGPNEQF
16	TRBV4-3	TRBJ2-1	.	ASSQPYKDPSAYNEQF
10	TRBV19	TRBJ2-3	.	ASSIDKRAQY
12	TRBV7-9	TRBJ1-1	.	ASSLGSSGTEAF
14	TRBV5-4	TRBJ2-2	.	ASSLGGGLNTGELF
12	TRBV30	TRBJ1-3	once	AWRGGNSGNTIY
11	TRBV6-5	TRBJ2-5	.	ASSYSPEETQY
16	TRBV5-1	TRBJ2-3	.	ASSTRTSGRSSTDTQY
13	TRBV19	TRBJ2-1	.	ASSLQGGESNEQF
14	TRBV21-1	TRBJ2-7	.	ASSKGETRGTYEQY
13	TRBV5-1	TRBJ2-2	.	ASSPSERFTGELF
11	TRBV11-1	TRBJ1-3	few	ASKDFSGNTIY